A single TCR beta chain is shown here with its context. Some clones are missing from TCRdb's copy, which holds only in-frame ones; the method was immunoSEQ multiplex PCR. The data contain about 160,000 clones, under 90% of them singletons. The data originate from a study of cytomegalovirus exposure and HLA in healthy donors. Looking at the study overall: Per a later analysis, the roughly 690 first-cohort and 110 or so validation repertoires shared one platform.

The CDR3 has 15 amino acids. Germline V gene sequence: CDR1 LGHNA, CDR2 YNFKEQ. With V trimmed by 1 base and J by 5 bases, 6 bases remained unmatched. Input material: PBMCs. The source of this sequence is a woman between 18 and 29 years old in good health and CMV-seropositive. The chain carries TRBV4-2 and TRBJ2-7; 9 nucleotides align to TRBD2. CDR3 bases: TGTGCCAGCAGCCAAGTAGGTAGCGGGAGCCACGAGCAGTACTTC. It encodes CASSQVGSGSHEQYF.